Following are 21 T cell receptor beta chains from one sample sequenced in a study of beta chain features in type 1 diabetes. The authors reverse transcribed all of the isolated RNA, so sequencing captured expressed TCRB transcripts. Repertoires were generated with immunoSEQ multiplex PCR, while TCRdb's copy carries only in-frame clones and drops some. Among 310,000 or so clones listed, approximately 10% were seen once. Sequenced input: naive CD4+ T cells from blood. Source of these receptors: a woman under 40 in good health.

Turning to this clone: The same CDR3 also results from other DNA sequences found in this sample. The V gene is TRBV7-2, the J gene TRBJ1-5; 7 bases line up with TRBD1. V lost 1 base, J lost 1 base, and 1 base stayed unmatched. The CDR3 has 15 amino acids. Germline V gene sequence: CDR1 SGHTA, CDR2 FQGNSA. CDR3 sequence: CASSLVGQSNQPQHF. The CDR3 nucleotides read TGTGCCAGCAGCTTAGTGGGACAGAGCAATCAGCCCCAGCATTTT.

This clone appeared a few times. The chain is built from TRBV2 and TRBJ1-1, with D unclear. This CDR3 is built from 13 residues. Germline-derived CDR1 and CDR2 are SNHLY and FYNNEI. V gave up 10 bases and J gave up 0 bases, with 12 bases separating them. The CDR3: CAKAGSLNTEAFF. The CDR3 DNA reads as TGTGCCAAAGCGGGAAGCTTGAACACTGAAGCTTTCTTT.

The V call is TRBV29-1, the J call TRBJ1-3, with 7 bases matching TRBD1. The CDR3 runs 19 residues. V was clipped by 1 base and J by 2 bases; unmatched bases: 17. The germline CDR1 and CDR2 sequences are SQVTM and ANQGSEA. The CDR3 is CSVEGSGTASSRPGNTIYF. The CDR3, as DNA: TGCAGCGTTGAAGGGTCCGGGACAGCATCCTCCCGGCCTGGAAACACCATATATTTT.

The chain links TRBV7-3 to TRBJ2-2; 13 bases agree with TRBD2. This CDR3 comprises 16 residues. CDR1 SGHTA and CDR2 FQGTGA come from the germline V gene. V lost 5 bases and J lost 6; bases outside the gene matches: 6. The chain's CDR3 is CASSTGLAGVAGELFF. For the CDR3, the DNA is TGTGCCAGCAGCACAGGACTAGCGGGAGTTGCCGGGGAGCTGTTTTTT.

The J gene is TRBJ2-1, the V gene TRBV7-9, with 7 positions matching TRBD2. Germline assignment: CDR1 SEHNR and CDR2 FQNEAQ (reference sequence). Trimming cost V 4 bases and J 6 bases; bases outside gene matches: 6. The CDR3 covers 14 residues. The CDR3 sequence: CASSSSGTPNEQFF. Written as DNA, the CDR3 is TGTGCCAGCAGCTCCAGCGGGACTCCCAATGAGCAGTTCTTC.

Written as DNA, the CDR3 is TGTGCCAGCAGCTTAGTAGTCCTAGCGGGAGGCCTATATGAGCAGTTCTTC. This translates into CASSLVVLAGGLYEQFF. The chain has TRBV7-2 and TRBJ2-1, with 11 positions matching TRBD2. Germline CDR1 is SGHTA and CDR2 is FQGNSA. The J segment lost 8 bases and the V segment lost 1 base, leaving 10 bases of the junction unmatched. The CDR3 spans 17 residues.

Only a few counts were recorded for this clone. Other DNA sequences in the sample encode the same CDR3. V usage is TRBV28 and J usage is TRBJ1-2; D not resolved. The CDR3 is made up of 12 amino acids. The V end lost 3 bases, the J end lost 3 bases, and 5 bases lay between the germline ends. Germline V gene data show CDR1 as MDHEN and CDR2 as SYDVKM. CDR3 in DNA: TGTGCCAGCAGTTTCTCAGACTATGGCTACACCTTC. Its translation: CASSFSDYGYTF.

The chain combines TRBV21-1 with TRBJ2-5; the table assigns TRBD2, which was not confirmed against the DNA. TRBV21-1 is recorded as a pseudogene. The CDR3 loop spans 18 amino acids. CDR3 sequence (DNA): TGTGCCAGCACCCCTATCCTATTCTGGCGGAACGAGGTAGAGACCCAGTACTTC. Translating it yields CASTPILFWRNEVETQYF.

This clone has just a few counts. The chain carries TRBV11-2 and TRBJ1-4; D possibly corresponds to TRBD1 (6 bases). The CDR3 has 17 residues. CDR1 SGHAT and CDR2 FQNNGV come from the germline V gene. Trimming took 3 bases from V and 4 from J, leaving 18 bases between them. The chain's CDR3 is CASSFVTGVRGNEKLFF. The CDR3 coding sequence is TGTGCCAGCAGCTTCGTGACAGGAGTTCGGGGTAATGAAAAACTGTTTTTT.

CDR3 bases: TGCGCCAGCAGCCAAGGACGCGGTGCTAGCGGGACGATTTACAATGAGCAGTTCTTC. This codes for CASSQGRGASGTIYNEQFF. The chain carries TRBV4-3 and TRBJ2-1; 9 bases agree with TRBD2. The junction had 14 bases not matched to a gene; V was cut back by 1 base and J by 4 bases. The CDR3 has 19 amino acids. The germline gives CDR1 LGHNA, CDR2 YSLEER.

This chain links TRBV28 with TRBJ2-1; 7 nucleotides line up with TRBD1. Germline assignment: CDR1 MDHEN and CDR2 SYDVKM. The CDR3 covers 16 residues. V was pared by 4 bases and J by 1 base, with 7 bases of the junction left unmatched. The CDR3 DNA is TGTGCCAGCAGTTCGACAGGGTTGGGGTCCTACAATGAGCAGTTCTTC. Residues: CASSSTGLGSYNEQFF.

This clone was observed a handful of times. This chain joins TRBV7-9 and TRBJ1-1; 10 nucleotides agree with TRBD1. CDR1 SEHNR and CDR2 FQNEAQ come from the germline V gene (reference sequence). The CDR3 runs 17 residues. With V trimmed by 0 bases and J by 5 bases, 9 bases remained unmatched. CDR3 residues: CASSLAMRQGARTEAFF. The CDR3 bases are TGTGCCAGCAGCTTAGCGATGAGACAGGGGGCGAGGACTGAAGCTTTCTTT.

The CDR3 DNA sequence: TGCAGCGTTCGTAGGGACAGGTGGACCCAGTACTTC. Protein product: CSVRRDRWTQYF. V and J are TRBV29-1 and TRBJ2-5; 8 bases are a match to TRBD1. Germline V gives CDR1 SQVTM, CDR2 ANQGSEA. The CDR3 spans 12 residues. J was trimmed by 7 bases and V by 5 bases; bases with no gene match: 6.

This clone showed up just a few times. The chain is built from TRBV11-2 and TRBJ2-5; 9 positions match TRBD1. Germline CDR1 and CDR2: SGHAT and FQNNGV. The junction had 10 bases not matched to a gene; V was cut back by 3 bases and J by 5 bases. This CDR3 has 16 residues. In DNA, the CDR3 is TGTGCCAGCAGCTTGACTACCGGGACAGGGTGGGAGACCCAGTACTTC. Translating it yields CASSLTTGTGWETQYF.

This clone was detected only a few times. The rearrangement uses TRBV6-1 and TRBJ1-2, with D tentatively TRBD1 (5 bases). The V gene's germline CDR1 is MNHNS and CDR2 SASEGT. Trimming removed 8 bases at V and 2 bases at J, with 12 bases between. The CDR3 runs 13 residues. The CDR3 is CASGAGNNYGYTF. DNA of the CDR3: TGTGCCAGCGGGGCAGGGAACAACTATGGCTACACCTTC.

In its sample, this clone was seen a few times. CDR3 in amino acids: CASSPTRGSNEKLFF. In DNA form, the CDR3 reads TGTGCCAGCAGCCCAACAAGGGGGAGTAATGAAAAACTGTTTTTT. This rearrangement joins TRBV7-9 to TRBJ1-4; D might be TRBD1 (6 bases). This CDR3 is 15 amino acids long. V lost 5 bases and J 4 bases, leaving 14 bases between the germline ends. Germline CDR1 and CDR2: SEHNR and FQNEAQ (reference sequence).

The rearrangement links TRBV2 to TRBJ2-2; 9 nucleotides agree with TRBD1. V shed 6 bases, J shed 9 bases, and the junction held 5 bases outside the gene matches. CDR1 and CDR2 from the germline V gene are SNHLY and FYNNEI. This CDR3 region has 13 residues. The CDR3 reads CASSGDRGRELFF. CDR3 nucleotide sequence: TGTGCCAGCAGCGGTGACAGGGGGAGGGAGCTGTTTTTT.

The chain uses TRBV28 and TRBJ2-7; TRBD2 matches 7 bases. V was clipped by 6 bases and J by 6 bases; unmatched bases: 11. The CDR3 runs to 14 residues. CDR1 is MDHEN, CDR2 SYDVKM, per germline. The CDR3 DNA is TGTGCCAGCAGAAACGAAGCGGGGTTAGGCGAGCAGTACTTC. Amino acid sequence: CASRNEAGLGEQYF.

This clone was seen a few times. The chain carries TRBV5-1 and TRBJ2-3, with D hard to call. V dropped 2 bases and J dropped 6 bases, with 7 bases sitting between them. Germline V lookup: CDR1 SGHRS, CDR2 YFSETQ. The CDR3 has 12 amino acids. DNA for the CDR3: TGCGCCAGCAGCTTTTTTATGGATACGCAGTATTTT. This translates into CASSFFMDTQYF.

The DNA for the CDR3 is TGTGCCAGCAGCTTAGAAACCCGGAATCGAGGAGAGACCCAGTACTTC. This encodes CASSLETRNRGETQYF. The chain links TRBV7-4 to TRBJ2-5, with D unresolved. The V end was cut by 1 base, the J end by 4 bases, with 16 bases between. The CDR3 runs to 16 residues. Germline-derived CDR1 and CDR2 are SGHVT and SQSDAQ.

This clone was seen a handful of times. The chain recombines TRBV14 with TRBJ2-1, with TRBD1 matching 11 bases. The CDR3 sequence is 20 residues long. The V gene's germline CDR1 is SGHDN and CDR2 FVKESK. The V segment lost 4 bases and the J segment 0 bases; nucleotides outside the gene matches: 14. In nucleotides, the CDR3 is TGTGCCAGCAGCCCCAGGACAGGGGGCACGAGTGACGACTCCTACAATGAGCAGTTCTTC. As protein: CASSPRTGGTSDDSYNEQFF.